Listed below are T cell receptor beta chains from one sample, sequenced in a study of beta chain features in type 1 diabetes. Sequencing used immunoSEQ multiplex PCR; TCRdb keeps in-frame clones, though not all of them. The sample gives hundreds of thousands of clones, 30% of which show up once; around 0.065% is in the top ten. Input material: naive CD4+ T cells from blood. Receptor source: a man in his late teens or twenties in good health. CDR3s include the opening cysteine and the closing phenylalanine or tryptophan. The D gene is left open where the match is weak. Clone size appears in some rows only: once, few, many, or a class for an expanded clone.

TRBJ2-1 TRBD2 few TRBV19 CASSIDIAGTYNEQFF TGTGCCAGTAGTATAGATATAGCGGGAACATACAATGAGCAGTTCTTC
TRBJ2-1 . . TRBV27 CASSPYGRNEQFF TGTGCCAGCAGTCCCTACGGCAGGAATGAGCAGTTCTTC
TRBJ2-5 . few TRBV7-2 CASSLAQQETQYF TGTGCCAGCAGCTTAGCCCAACAAGAGACCCAGTACTTC
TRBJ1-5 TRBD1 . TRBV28 CAIGVRGVNQPQHF TGTGCCATTGGAGTCAGGGGGGTTAATCAGCCCCAGCATTTT
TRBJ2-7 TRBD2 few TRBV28 CASSLGWEREHF TGTGCCAGCAGTTTAGGTTGGGAGCGGGAACACTTC
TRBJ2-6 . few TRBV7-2 CASSFVTAGANVLTF TGTGCCAGCAGCTTCGTTACAGCCGGGGCCAACGTCCTGACTTTC
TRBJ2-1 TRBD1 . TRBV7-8 CASSWTGPSYNEQFF TGTGCCAGCAGCTGGACAGGGCCTTCCTACAATGAGCAGTTCTTC
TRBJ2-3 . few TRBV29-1 CSIWRSPDTQYF TGCAGCATATGGAGGTCCCCAGATACGCAGTATTTT
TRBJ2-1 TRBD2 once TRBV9 CASTKGIGLADNEQFF TGTGCCAGCACCAAGGGGATCGGACTAGCGGACAATGAGCAGTTCTTC
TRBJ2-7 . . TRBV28 CASSLLGWEQYF TGTGCCAGCAGTTTATTGGGTTGGGAGCAGTACTTC
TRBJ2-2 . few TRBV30 CAWSVRRMNTGELFF TGTGCCTGGAGTGTACGCCGGATGAACACCGGGGAGCTGTTTTTT
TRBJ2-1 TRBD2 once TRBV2 CASSLLTSGYNEQFF TGTGCCAGCAGTCTGTTGACTAGCGGATACAATGAGCAGTTCTTC
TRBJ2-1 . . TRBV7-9 CASSIYLKGSEQFF TGTGCCAGCAGCATATATCTTAAGGGGAGTGAGCAGTTCTTC
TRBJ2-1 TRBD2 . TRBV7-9 CASSRGLAGGPWNEQFF TGTGCCAGCAGCCGAGGACTAGCGGGAGGGCCATGGAATGAGCAGTTCTTC
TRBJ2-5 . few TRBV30 CAWSVKGSQETQYF TGTGCCTGGAGTGTAAAGGGCTCTCAAGAGACCCAGTACTTC
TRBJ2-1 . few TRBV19 CASSTGSSYNEQFF TGTGCCAGTAGTACAGGGAGTTCCTACAATGAGCAGTTCTTC
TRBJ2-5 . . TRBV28 CASSLGQETQYF TGTGCCAGCAGTTTGGGACAAGAGACCCAGTACTTC
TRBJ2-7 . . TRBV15 CATSRPGNEQYF TGTGCCACCAGCAGGCCAGGGAACGAGCAGTACTTC
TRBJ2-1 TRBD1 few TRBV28 CASSSSGQGKYGEQFF TGTGCCAGCAGTTCGTCTGGACAGGGAAAGTACGGTGAGCAGTTCTTC
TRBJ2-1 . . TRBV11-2 CASSLDPSYNEQFF TGTGCCAGCAGCTTAGATCCGAGCTACAATGAGCAGTTCTTC
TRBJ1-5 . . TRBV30 CAWSGYSNQPQHF TGTGCCTGGAGCGGGTATAGCAATCAGCCCCAGCATTTT
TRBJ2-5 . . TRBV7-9 CASSLRRAEETQYF TGTGCCAGCAGCTTAAGAAGGGCGGAAGAGACCCAGTACTTC
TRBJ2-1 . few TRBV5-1 CASSRGTTSSYNEQFF TGCGCCAGCAGCCGAGGGACGACCAGCTCCTACAATGAGCAGTTCTTC
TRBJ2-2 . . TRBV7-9 CASSLGLANTGELFF TGTGCCAGCAGCTTAGGGCTAGCGAACACCGGGGAGCTGTTTTTT
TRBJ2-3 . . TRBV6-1 CASRVGGADTQYF TGTGCCAGCAGGGTCGGAGGGGCCGATACGCAGTATTTT
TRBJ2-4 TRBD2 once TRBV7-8 CASSSGTIAKNIQYF TGTGCCAGCAGCTCCGGGACTATAGCCAAAAACATTCAGTACTTC
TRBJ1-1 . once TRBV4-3 CASSPTRVRPGAFF TGCGCCAGCAGCCCCACACGAGTCAGGCCCGGCGCTTTCTTT
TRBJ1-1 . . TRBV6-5 CASSAYSGTEAFF TGTGCCAGCAGTGCGTACAGTGGCACTGAAGCTTTCTTT
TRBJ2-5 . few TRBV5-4 CASSPSPQETQYF TGTGCCAGCAGCCCAAGCCCCCAAGAGACCCAGTACTTC
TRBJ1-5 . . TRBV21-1 CASSKDQQSNQPQHF TGTGCCAGCAGCAAAGATCAACAGTCCAATCAGCCCCAGCATTTT
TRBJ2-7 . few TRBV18 CASSPLPGATYEQYF TGTGCCAGCTCACCACTCCCGGGGGCTACCTACGAGCAGTACTTC
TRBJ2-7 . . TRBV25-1 CASSRDSSYEQYF TGTGCCAGCAGTCGGGACTCCTCCTACGAGCAGTACTTC
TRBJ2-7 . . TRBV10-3 CAISGPSYEQYF TGTGCCATCAGTGGCCCTTCCTACGAGCAGTACTTC
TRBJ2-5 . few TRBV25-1 CASSAKTQYF TGTGCCAGCAGTGCGAAGACCCAGTACTTC
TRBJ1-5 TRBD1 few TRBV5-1 CASSLTGFNQPQHF TGCGCCAGCAGCCTGACAGGGTTCAATCAGCCCCAGCATTTT
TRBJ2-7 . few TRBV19 CASSIGTYEQYF TGTGCCAGTAGTATCGGGACGTACGAGCAGTACTTC
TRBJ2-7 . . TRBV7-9 CASSLMTRSSYEQYF TGTGCCAGCAGCTTAATGACACGGAGCTCCTACGAGCAGTACTTC
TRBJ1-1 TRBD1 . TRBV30 CAWTPTGGRWNTEAFF TGTGCCTGGACCCCTACAGGGGGCAGGTGGAACACTGAAGCTTTCTTT
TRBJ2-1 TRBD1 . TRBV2 CASSEETGERNEQFF TGTGCCAGCAGTGAGGAGACAGGGGAACGGAATGAGCAGTTCTTC
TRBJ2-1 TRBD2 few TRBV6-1 CASSEARLAGVYEQFF TGTGCCAGCAGTGAAGCCCGGCTAGCGGGAGTCTATGAGCAGTTCTTC
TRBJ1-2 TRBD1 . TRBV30 CAWSGGTGKHGYTF TGTGCCTGGAGTGGCGGGACAGGCAAACATGGCTACACCTTC
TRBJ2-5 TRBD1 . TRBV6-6 CASSYLTGQETQYF TGTGCCAGCAGTTACCTGACAGGGCAAGAGACCCAGTACTTC
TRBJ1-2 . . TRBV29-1 CSVEPGEKGGYTF TGCAGCGTTGAGCCGGGAGAAAAAGGCGGCTACACCTTC
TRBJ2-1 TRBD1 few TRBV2 CASRAGTGTNNEQFF TGTGCCAGCAGGGCCGGGACAGGTACTAACAATGAGCAGTTCTTC
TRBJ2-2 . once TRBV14 CASSPGPRNTGELFF TGTGCCAGCAGCCCGGGACCGCGGAACACCGGGGAGCTGTTTTTT
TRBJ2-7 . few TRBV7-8 CASSSTGYSYEQYF TGTGCCAGCAGCTCCACAGGATACTCCTACGAGCAGTACTTC
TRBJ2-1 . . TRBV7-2 CASRQREEGEQFF TGTGCCAGCAGACAACGTGAGGAGGGCGAGCAGTTCTTC
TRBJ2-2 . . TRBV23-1 CASIPELAANTGELFF TGCGCCAGCATCCCCGAACTGGCAGCGAACACCGGGGAGCTGTTTTTT
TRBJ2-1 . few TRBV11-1 CASSRQGLRQFF TGTGCCAGCAGCCGACAGGGACTTAGGCAGTTCTTC
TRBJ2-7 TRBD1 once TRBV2 CASCGTVLSYEQYF TGTGCCAGCTGTGGGACAGTTTTGTCCTACGAGCAGTACTTC
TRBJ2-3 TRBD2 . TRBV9 CASSVAPAGRPDTQYF TGTGCCAGCAGCGTAGCCCCAGCGGGACGACCAGATACGCAGTATTTT
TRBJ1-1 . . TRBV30 CAWTRLNTEAFF TGTGCCTGGACTCGGCTGAACACTGAAGCTTTCTTT